Following are 26 T cell receptor beta chains from one sample sequenced in a study of blood T cell repertoires in COVID-19. Assay used: immunoSEQ multiplex PCR; TCRdb lists only in-frame clones, some missing. This sample carries some 150,000 clones, about 83% of them seen once, and the ten largest clones take over 3.5%. The sequencing input was peripheral blood. The source is a man between 18 and 35 years old with active or convalescent COVID-19.

The chain employs TRBV9 and TRBJ1-1; no firm D call. Germline V gene data show CDR1 as SGDLS and CDR2 as YYNGEE. CDR3 length: 13 amino acids. Trimming cost V 4 bases and J 5 bases, with 12 bases left between them. CDR3 sequence: CASSLRRGTEAFF. CDR3 nucleotides: TGTGCCAGCAGCTTAAGAAGAGGGACTGAAGCTTTCTTT. Based on the CDR3 plus reference TRBV9 and TRBJ1-1, the full variable domain is DSGVTQTPKHLITATGQRVTLRCSPRSGDLSVYWYQQSLDQGLQFLIQYYNGEERAKGNILERFSAQQFPDLHSELNLSSLELGDSALYFCASSLRRGTEAFFGQGTRLTVV.

The V call is TRBV3-1 (or the pseudogene TRBV3-2), the J call TRBJ2-5, with a tentative D call TRBD1 (6 bases). V lost 3 bases to trimming and J lost 2 bases, with 19 bases between them. CDR1 and CDR2 from the germline V gene are LGHDT and YNNKEL (reference sequence). This CDR3 comprises 17 residues. CDR3 coding DNA: TGTGCCAGCAGCCATCCGAGACAGGAATGGTGTCAAGAGACCCAGTACTTC. Protein sequence: CASSHPRQEWCQETQYF.

The CDR3 is CAISRPGSINYGYTF. CDR3 sequence (DNA): TGTGCCATCAGTCGCCCGGGGTCTATAAACTATGGCTACACCTTC. The chain combines TRBV10-3 with TRBJ1-2, with D hard to call. V was clipped by 5 bases and J by 2 bases, with 15 bases between them. The V gene's germline CDR1 is ENHRY and CDR2 SYGVKD. The CDR3 spans 15 residues.

The chain couples TRBV5-1 to TRBJ2-3; TRBD2 matches at 14 bases. CDR1 is SGHRS and CDR2 is YFSETQ in the germline V gene. This CDR3 contains 15 residues. V gave up 4 bases and J gave up 4 bases; unmatched junction bases: 2. The chain's CDR3 is CASSQGLAGADTQYF. Here the CDR3 DNA reads TGCGCCAGCAGCCAGGGACTAGCGGGAGCAGATACGCAGTATTTT.

This rearrangement joins TRBV5-5 to TRBJ1-1; TRBD1 is a possible D gene (5 bases). The V end was cut by 0 bases, the J end by 4 bases, with 10 bases between. The CDR3 length is 14 residues. Germline assignment: CDR1 SGHKS and CDR2 YYEKEE (reference sequence). This CDR3 is CASSLVQGLTEAFF. CDR3 DNA: TGTGCCAGCAGCTTGGTTCAGGGCCTCACTGAAGCTTTCTTT.

This chain links TRBV5-6 with TRBJ1-5; a weak D match, TRBD1 (6 bases). This CDR3 is 16 amino acids long. Germline V CDR1 and CDR2: SGHDT, YYEEEE. V was clipped by 0 bases and J by 7 bases, with 17 bases between them. This CDR3 reads CASSLGPRGGTQPQHF. In DNA, the CDR3 is TGTGCCAGCAGCTTGGGGCCTCGGGGAGGGACACAGCCCCAGCATTTT.

The rearrangement joins TRBV5-4 to TRBJ1-2; 7 bases match TRBD1. CDR1 is SGHNT and CDR2 is YYREEE in the germline V gene (reference sequence). The CDR3 is 16 residues long. Trimming at V came to 0 bases and at J to 4 bases, leaving 9 bases not matched to a gene. Here the CDR3 DNA reads TGTGCCAGCAGCTTGGGGTTTTCAGGGGGGATCTATGGCTACACCTTC. Amino acids: CASSLGFSGGIYGYTF.

The chain links TRBV12-3 or TRBV12-4 to TRBJ2-2; D is unresolved. This CDR3 is 12 amino acids long. The V and J ends lost 1 base and 6 bases respectively, with 3 bases between them. CDR3 in amino acids: CASSLGAGELFF. In nucleotides, the CDR3 is TGTGCCAGCAGTTTAGGAGCCGGGGAGCTGTTTTTT.

The chain couples TRBV10-3 to TRBJ2-3; D gene unclear. Trimming left V 4 bases short and J 1 base short, with 15 bases between. The CDR3 runs to 16 residues. CDR1 is ENHRY and CDR2 is SYGVKD in the germline V gene. The CDR3 is CAISVSGKAGTDTQYF. The CDR3 bases are TGTGCCATCAGTGTGTCGGGTAAGGCGGGCACAGATACGCAGTATTTT.

The CDR3 region has the DNA TGTGCCACCAGCAGAGATGTCGGGAGCTATGGCTACACCTTC. Protein sequence: CATSRDVGSYGYTF. The rearrangement joins TRBV15 to TRBJ1-2; D gene ambiguous. The CDR3 is 14 residues long. Per the germline V gene, CDR1 is LNHNV and CDR2 is YYDKDF (reference sequence). Trimming cost V 0 bases and J 4 bases, with 9 bases left between them.

The sample holds a few counts of this clone. The rearrangement links TRBV18 to TRBJ1-5; the D gene is possibly TRBD1 (6 bases). Germline V gene lookup returns CDR1 KGHSH and CDR2 LQKENI. This CDR3 contains 14 residues. Trimming stripped 6 bases from V and 2 bases from J, with 11 bases between. The CDR3 protein is CASSGSGGNQPQHF. DNA for the CDR3: TGTGCCAGCTCGGGTTCAGGGGGCAATCAGCCCCAGCATTTT.

The genes are TRBV18 and TRBJ1-2, with 8 bases lining up with TRBD1. Trimming at V came to 3 bases and at J to 6 bases, leaving 9 bases not matched to a gene. The CDR3 extends over 15 amino acids. Germline CDR1 reads KGHSH; CDR2 reads LQKENI. The CDR3 coding sequence is TGTGCCAGCTCACCGCAGGGGGCTCTGGTAAATGGCTACACCTTC. Translation: CASSPQGALVNGYTF.

The chain carries TRBV2 and TRBJ1-4, with 7 bases aligning to TRBD1. J was trimmed by 8 bases and V by 8 bases; bases with no gene match: 8. This CDR3 comprises 13 residues. The germline V gene has CDR1 SNHLY and CDR2 FYNNEI. The CDR3 nucleotides read TGTGCCAGCCTGCGGGCCAGGGGGGAAAAACTGTTTTTT. Translating gives CASLRARGEKLFF.

This chain links TRBV3-1 (or the pseudogene TRBV3-2) with TRBJ2-5, with 12 bases lining up with TRBD2. CDR3 length equals 16 residues. The V and J ends lost 4 bases and 7 bases, in that order; junction bases with no gene match: 10. From germline, CDR1 is LGHDT and CDR2 YNNKEL (reference sequence). The CDR3 region is CASSPRLAGEGGTQYF. The CDR3 DNA sequence: TGTGCCAGCAGCCCTCGACTAGCGGGAGAGGGTGGGACCCAGTACTTC.

The V gene is TRBV21-1, the J gene TRBJ2-7; the tabulated D call, TRBD1, remains unverified against the DNA. TRBV21-1 is an annotated pseudogene. This CDR3 contains 20 residues. Here the CDR3 reads CASSKGPGGRVPGQSYEQYF. CDR3 DNA: TGTGCCAGCAGCAAAGGCCCAGGCGGTAGGGTACCGGGACAGTCCTACGAGCAGTACTTC.

J is TRBJ1-1 and V is TRBV7-2; D perhaps matches TRBD1 (5 bases). The CDR3 extends over 14 amino acids. The ends were cut back, 5 bases at V and 6 bases at J, with 16 bases in the middle. Per germline, CDR1 SGHTA and CDR2 FQGNSA. CDR3 DNA: TGTGCCAGCAGCGCAGGGTTGGCGTTCCCTGAAGCTTTCTTT. This sequence encodes CASSAGLAFPEAFF.

The V and J genes are TRBV28 and TRBJ1-1; tentative D call: TRBD1 (5 bases). V lost 8 bases to trimming and J lost 7 bases, with 20 bases between them. This CDR3 contains 14 residues. Germline V lookup: CDR1 MDHEN, CDR2 SYDVKM. The CDR3 DNA is TGTGCCAGCCCCCCTCGGGGGTCCGGGAGTGAAGCTTTCTTT. It is translated as CASPPRGSGSEAFF.

This clone showed up just once. This chain joins TRBV9 and TRBJ1-6, with D possibly matching TRBD1 (5 bases). The CDR3 is 16 amino acids. The germline V and J ends were trimmed by 3 bases and 10 bases, with 20 bases remaining between them. Germline-derived CDR1 and CDR2 are SGDLS and YYNGEE. CDR3 sequence reads: CASSGAGSTVISPLHF. CDR3 bases: TGTGCCAGCAGCGGGGCCGGTTCGACAGTGATCTCACCCCTCCACTTT.

This chain joins TRBV4-2 and TRBJ1-6; the match to TRBD1 covers 7 bases. J lost 14 bases, V lost 2 bases, and 12 bases had no gene match. Germline CDR1 LGHNA, CDR2 YNFKEQ. The CDR3 is 15 amino acids. This CDR3 is CASSQPQGVMGALHF. CDR3 bases: TGTGCCAGCAGCCAACCCCAGGGGGTGATGGGGGCCCTCCACTTT.

This chain connects TRBV27 to TRBJ1-2, with 8 nucleotides matching TRBD1. The CDR3 is 15 residues long. V dropped 6 bases and J dropped 4; count of bases not matched to a gene: 10. Germline values: CDR1 MNHEY, CDR2 SMNVEV (reference sequence). In DNA, the CDR3 is TGTGCCAGCAGCCAGGGGGCAAGGGGGTTCTATGGCTACACCTTC. Its protein is CASSQGARGFYGYTF.

The genes are TRBV5-6 and TRBJ2-5; D is possibly TRBD2 (7 bases). The CDR3 totals 14 residues. Trimming pared 4 bases from V and 3 bases from J, leaving 13 bases between. Germline values: CDR1 SGHDT, CDR2 YYEEEE. The CDR3 here is CASSETGREETQYF. For the CDR3, the DNA is TGTGCCAGCAGCGAAACAGGGAGGGAAGAGACCCAGTACTTC.

The gene calls are TRBV19 and TRBJ1-1, with 9 bases aligning to TRBD1. Germline trimming cut 3 bases from V and 8 bases from J; bases unmatched to any gene: 7. This CDR3 region has 14 residues. Germline lookup yields CDR1 LNHDA and CDR2 SQIVND (reference sequence). CDR3 region: CASSMDRGGSEAFF. CDR3 in DNA: TGTGCCAGTAGTATGGACAGGGGAGGCTCCGAAGCTTTCTTT.

The chain has TRBV2 and TRBJ1-1; D gene unclear. Germline-derived CDR1 and CDR2 are SNHLY and FYNNEI. This CDR3 is 14 amino acids long. V was shortened by 6 bases and J by 4 bases, with 15 bases between the two germline ends. The chain's CDR3 is CASSPTYLSTEAFF. The CDR3 DNA sequence: TGTGCCAGCAGCCCCACCTACTTAAGCACTGAAGCTTTCTTT.

The chain recombines TRBV27 with TRBJ2-3; 11 bases agree with TRBD1. The CDR3 is 16 residues long. With 5 bases clipped from V and 2 bases from J, the junction kept 6 bases outside the gene matches. Per germline, CDR1 MNHEY and CDR2 SMNVEV (reference sequence). The CDR3 coding sequence is TGTGCCAGCAGTACCGGGACAGGGGGTTTCACAGATACGCAGTATTTT. Translation: CASSTGTGGFTDTQYF.

This clone was recorded a few times. The gene calls are TRBV18 and TRBJ1-5; D is undetermined. V was trimmed by 0 bases and J by 4 bases, leaving 13 bases between them. Germline CDR1 and CDR2: KGHSH and LQKENI. CDR3 size: 16 residues. As DNA, the CDR3 is TGTGCCAGCTCACCACCTGCGGAAGGTTTGAATCAGCCCCAGCATTTT. Its translation is CASSPPAEGLNQPQHF.

V is TRBV2 and J is TRBJ1-4, with no clear D. Germline V gene sequence: CDR1 SNHLY, CDR2 FYNNEI. V lost 5 bases and J 0 bases, leaving 10 bases between the germline ends. The CDR3 consists of 15 residues. CDR3 protein: CASSHYSATNEKLFF. The CDR3 coding sequence is TGTGCCAGCAGTCATTACAGTGCAACTAATGAAAAACTGTTTTTT.